This entry lists 9 T cell receptor beta chains sequenced from one sample in a study of blood T cell repertoires in COVID-19. Sequencing was performed with immunoSEQ multiplex PCR; in TCRdb, only in-frame clones are kept and a portion is missing. The sample holds 80,000 to 90,000 clones; 65% to 85% are singletons and the top ten take over 9%. Sequenced sample: peripheral blood. These receptors originate from a man aged 70 or older with acute or convalescent COVID-19.

This clone was picked up one time. The V gene is TRBV9, the J gene TRBJ2-1, with 8 positions matching TRBD2. V lost 3 bases and J lost 4; bases outside the gene matches: 9. Germline CDR1 reads SGDLS; CDR2 reads YYNGEE. The CDR3 covers 16 residues. The CDR3 protein is CASSALAGTPYNEQFF. CDR3 bases: TGTGCCAGCAGCGCATTAGCGGGGACCCCTTACAATGAGCAGTTCTTC.

Here the CDR3 DNA reads TGTGCCAGCAGTAAGGGACAGGGGAGCACAGATACGCAGTATTTT. This translates into CASSKGQGSTDTQYF. The rearrangement links TRBV6-5 to TRBJ2-3; 10 positions match TRBD1. The V and J ends lost 5 bases and 0 bases, in that order; junction bases with no gene match: 2. The CDR3 is made up of 15 amino acids. CDR1 is MNHEY and CDR2 is SVGAGI in the germline V gene.

The rearrangement joins TRBV18 to TRBJ2-1, with 7 bases lining up with TRBD1. CDR1 is KGHSH and CDR2 is LQKENI in the germline V gene. The CDR3 has 14 residues. The J segment lost 7 bases and the V segment lost 1 base, leaving 4 bases of the junction unmatched. CDR3 in DNA: TGTGCCAGCTCACCACAAGGGGGCGTAAATGAGCAGTTCTTC. Translated: CASSPQGGVNEQFF.

The gene calls are TRBV13 and TRBJ2-5; D gene uncertain. This CDR3 region has 12 residues. The V gene lost 2 bases and the J gene lost 5 bases, with 6 bases spanning the gap. Germline V gene sequence: CDR1 PRHDT, CDR2 FYEKMQ (reference sequence). Written as DNA, the CDR3 is TGTGCCAGCAGCTTATACGGGGAGACCCAGTACTTC. Translating it yields CASSLYGETQYF.

The J gene is TRBJ2-2, the V gene TRBV28, with D perhaps matching TRBD1 (6 bases). The CDR3 covers 16 residues. The V end was cut by 2 bases, the J end by 6 bases, with 16 bases between. Germline V CDR1 and CDR2: MDHEN, SYDVKM. CDR3 DNA: TGTGCCAGCAGTTTACCCGTAGGCTGGGGGCCCGGGGAGCTGTTTTTT. Protein: CASSLPVGWGPGELFF.

The rearrangement uses TRBV19 and TRBJ2-2; D call uncertain. Per germline, CDR1 LNHDA and CDR2 SQIVND (reference sequence). Trimming left V 7 bases short and J 6 bases short, with 12 bases between. The CDR3 sequence is 13 residues long. The CDR3 DNA follows: TGTGCCAGTACCGGCCGGGTTCCCGGGGAGCTGTTTTTT. This sequence encodes CASTGRVPGELFF.

The CDR3 is CASSEARRGQFYNEQFF. The CDR3 DNA reads TGTGCCAGCAGTGAAGCACGCAGGGGGCAATTCTACAATGAGCAGTTCTTC. The rearrangement uses TRBV6-1 and TRBJ2-1, with TRBD1 identical over 8 bases. This CDR3 has 17 amino acids. Germline CDR1 reads MNHNS; CDR2 reads SASEGT. J gave up 3 bases and V 0 bases, and 7 bases lay outside the gene matches.

The rearrangement uses TRBV6-1 and TRBJ2-1; tentative D call: TRBD1 (5 bases). This CDR3 has 15 amino acids. Trimming removed 1 base from V and 1 base from J, with 8 bases in between. The germline V gene has CDR1 MNHNS and CDR2 SASEGT. The DNA of the CDR3 is TGTGCCAGCAGTGAAGATGCAGGGTCCTACAATGAGCAGTTCTTC. The encoded protein is CASSEDAGSYNEQFF.

This clone occurred once. The V call is TRBV28, the J call TRBJ1-5; D ambiguous. Looked up from germline, CDR1 is MDHEN and CDR2 is SYDVKM. The CDR3 is 16 residues long. V gave up 5 bases and J gave up 0 bases, with 14 bases separating them. CDR3 region: CASSPRGVYSNQPQHF. The CDR3 DNA follows: TGTGCCAGCAGTCCCCGTGGAGTCTATAGCAATCAGCCCCAGCATTTT.